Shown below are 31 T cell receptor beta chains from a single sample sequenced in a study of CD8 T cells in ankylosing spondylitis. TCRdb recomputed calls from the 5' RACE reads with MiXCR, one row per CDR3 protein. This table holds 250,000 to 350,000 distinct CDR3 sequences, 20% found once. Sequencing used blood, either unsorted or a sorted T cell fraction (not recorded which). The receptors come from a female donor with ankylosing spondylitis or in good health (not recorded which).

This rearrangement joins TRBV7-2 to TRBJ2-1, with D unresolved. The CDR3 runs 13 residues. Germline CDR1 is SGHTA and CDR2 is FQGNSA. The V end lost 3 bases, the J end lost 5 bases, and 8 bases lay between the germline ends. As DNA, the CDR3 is TGTGCCAGCAGCTTCCAAAGAAACAATGAGCAGTTCTTC. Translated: CASSFQRNNEQFF.

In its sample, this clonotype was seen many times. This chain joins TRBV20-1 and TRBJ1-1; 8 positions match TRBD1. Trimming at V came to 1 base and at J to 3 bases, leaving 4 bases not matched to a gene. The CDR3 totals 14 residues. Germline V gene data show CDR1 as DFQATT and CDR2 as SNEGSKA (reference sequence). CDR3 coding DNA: TGCAGTGCTAGAGTAAGACAGGGGTACACTGAAGCTTTCTTT. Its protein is CSARVRQGYTEAFF.

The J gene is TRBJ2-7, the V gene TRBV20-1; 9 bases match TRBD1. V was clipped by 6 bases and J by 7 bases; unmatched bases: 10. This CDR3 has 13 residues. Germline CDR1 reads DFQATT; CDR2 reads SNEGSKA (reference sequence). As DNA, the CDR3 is TGCAGTGCCCGAAGACAGGGGGGTGGGGAGCAGTACTTC. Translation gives CSARRQGGGEQYF.

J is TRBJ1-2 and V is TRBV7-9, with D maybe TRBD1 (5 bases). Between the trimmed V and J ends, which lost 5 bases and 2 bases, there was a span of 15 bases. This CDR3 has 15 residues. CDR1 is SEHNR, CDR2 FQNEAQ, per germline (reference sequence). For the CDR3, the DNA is TGTGCCAGCAGCCCTCAATTCGGGACGAACTATGGCTACACCTTC. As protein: CASSPQFGTNYGYTF. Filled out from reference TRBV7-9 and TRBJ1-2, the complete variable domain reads DTGVSQNPRHKITKRGQNVTFRCDPISEHNRLYWYRQTLGQGPEFLTYFQNEAQLEKSRLLSDRFSAERPKGSFSTLEIQRTEQGDSAMYLCASSPQFGTNYGYTFGSGTRLTVV.

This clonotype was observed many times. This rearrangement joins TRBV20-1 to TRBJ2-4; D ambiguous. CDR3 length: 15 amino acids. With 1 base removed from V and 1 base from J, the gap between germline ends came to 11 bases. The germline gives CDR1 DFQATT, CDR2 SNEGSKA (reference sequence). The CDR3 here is CSARVYKLAKNIQYF. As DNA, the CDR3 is TGCAGTGCTAGAGTATACAAGTTGGCCAAAAACATTCAGTACTTC.

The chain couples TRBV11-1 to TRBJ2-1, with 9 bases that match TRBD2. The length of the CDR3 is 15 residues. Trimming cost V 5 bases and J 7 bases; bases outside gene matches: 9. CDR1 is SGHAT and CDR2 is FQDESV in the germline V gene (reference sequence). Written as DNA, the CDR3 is TGTGCCAGCAGCCGCAGCGGGAGGCTAATGAATGAGCAGTTCTTC. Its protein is CASSRSGRLMNEQFF.

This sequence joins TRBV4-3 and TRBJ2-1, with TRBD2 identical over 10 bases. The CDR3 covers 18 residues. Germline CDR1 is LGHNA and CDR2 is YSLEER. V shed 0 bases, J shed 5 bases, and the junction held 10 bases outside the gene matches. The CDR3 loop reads CASSQDPNSGRNHNEQFF. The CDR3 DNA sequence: TGCGCCAGCAGCCAAGACCCCAATAGCGGGAGGAACCACAATGAGCAGTTCTTC.

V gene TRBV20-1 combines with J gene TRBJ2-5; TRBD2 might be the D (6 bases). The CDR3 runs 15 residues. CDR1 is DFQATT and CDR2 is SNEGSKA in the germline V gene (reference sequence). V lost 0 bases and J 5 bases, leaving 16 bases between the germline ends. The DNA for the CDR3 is TGCAGTGCTAGAGATTTCGGCGGAGGGAGGGAGACCCAGTACTTC. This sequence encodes CSARDFGGGRETQYF.

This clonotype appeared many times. CDR3 DNA: TGTGCCAGCAGCCTCGGGGGAGACGCAGATACGCAGTATTTT. Amino acid sequence: CASSLGGDADTQYF. This chain connects TRBV12-3 or TRBV12-4 to TRBJ2-3, with D perhaps TRBD2 (6 bases). The CDR3 is made up of 14 amino acids. Trimming shortened V by 6 bases and J by 4 bases, and 14 bases separated the two germline ends.

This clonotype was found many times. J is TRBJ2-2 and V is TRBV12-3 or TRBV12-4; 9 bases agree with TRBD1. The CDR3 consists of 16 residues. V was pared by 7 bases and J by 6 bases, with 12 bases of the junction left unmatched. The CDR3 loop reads CASTIVGQGYSGELFF. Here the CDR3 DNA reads TGTGCCAGCACCATAGTTGGACAGGGGTATTCCGGGGAGCTGTTTTTT.

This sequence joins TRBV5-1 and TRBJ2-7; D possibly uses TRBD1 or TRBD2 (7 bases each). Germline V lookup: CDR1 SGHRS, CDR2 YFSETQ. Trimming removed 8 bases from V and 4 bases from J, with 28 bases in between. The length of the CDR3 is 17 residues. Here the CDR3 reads CASAIPPPDRRGYEQYF. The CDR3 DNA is TGCGCCAGTGCCATTCCCCCTCCGGACAGGCGGGGGTACGAGCAGTACTTC.

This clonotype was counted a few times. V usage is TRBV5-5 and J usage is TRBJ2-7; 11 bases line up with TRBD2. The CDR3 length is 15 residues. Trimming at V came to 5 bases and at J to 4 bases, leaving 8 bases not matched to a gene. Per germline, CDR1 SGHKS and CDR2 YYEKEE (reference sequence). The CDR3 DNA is TGTGCCAGCAGTTCGAGGACTAGCGGGCTTTACGAGCAGTACTTC. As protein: CASSSRTSGLYEQYF.

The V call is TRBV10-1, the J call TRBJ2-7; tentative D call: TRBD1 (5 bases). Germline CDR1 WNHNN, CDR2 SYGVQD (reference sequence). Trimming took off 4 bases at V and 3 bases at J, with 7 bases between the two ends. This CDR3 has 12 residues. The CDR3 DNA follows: TGCGCCAGCAGTGGGACAATCTACGAGCAGTACTTC. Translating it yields CASSGTIYEQYF.

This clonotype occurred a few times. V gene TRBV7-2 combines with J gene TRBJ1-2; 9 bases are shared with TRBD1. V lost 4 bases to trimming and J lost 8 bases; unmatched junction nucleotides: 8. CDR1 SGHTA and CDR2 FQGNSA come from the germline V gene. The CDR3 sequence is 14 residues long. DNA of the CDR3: TGTGCCAGCAGCTACCGGGACAGGGTAGAGGGCTACACCTTC. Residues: CASSYRDRVEGYTF.

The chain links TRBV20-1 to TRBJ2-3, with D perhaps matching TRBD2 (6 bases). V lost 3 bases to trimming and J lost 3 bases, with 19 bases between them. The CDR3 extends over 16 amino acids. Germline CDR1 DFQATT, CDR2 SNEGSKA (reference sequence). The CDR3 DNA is TGCAGTGCTAGCCCCTCTCTGCCGGGAGCTACAGATACGCAGTATTTT. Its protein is CSASPSLPGATDTQYF.

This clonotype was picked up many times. The CDR3, as DNA: TGCGCCAGCAGCTATACAGGAGGGTCCTACAATGAGCAGTTCTTC. Encoded protein: CASSYTGGSYNEQFF. The J gene is TRBJ2-1, the V gene TRBV5-1; possibly TRBD2 for D (6 bases). V was pared by 3 bases and J by 1 base, with 11 bases between. This CDR3 comprises 15 residues. Germline V CDR1 and CDR2: SGHRS, YFSETQ.

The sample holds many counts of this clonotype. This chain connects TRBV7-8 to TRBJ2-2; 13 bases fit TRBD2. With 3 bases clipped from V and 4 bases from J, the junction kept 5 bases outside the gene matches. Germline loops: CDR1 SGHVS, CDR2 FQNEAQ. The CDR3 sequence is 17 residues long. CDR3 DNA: TGTGCCAGCAGCTTGAGACTAGCGGGAGGTAGCACCGGGGAGCTGTTTTTT. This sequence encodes CASSLRLAGGSTGELFF.

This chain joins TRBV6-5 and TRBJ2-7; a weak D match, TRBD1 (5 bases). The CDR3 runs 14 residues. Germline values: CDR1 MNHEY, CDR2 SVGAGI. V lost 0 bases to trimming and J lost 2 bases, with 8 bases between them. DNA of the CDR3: TGTGCCAGCAGTTACTCGGGGCTCACCTACGAGCAGTACTTC. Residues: CASSYSGLTYEQYF.

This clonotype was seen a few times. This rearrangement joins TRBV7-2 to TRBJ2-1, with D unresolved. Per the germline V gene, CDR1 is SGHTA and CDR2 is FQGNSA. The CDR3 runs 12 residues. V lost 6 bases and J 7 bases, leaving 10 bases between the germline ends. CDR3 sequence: CASSPSWNEQFF. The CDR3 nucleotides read TGTGCCAGCAGTCCGTCATGGAATGAGCAGTTCTTC.

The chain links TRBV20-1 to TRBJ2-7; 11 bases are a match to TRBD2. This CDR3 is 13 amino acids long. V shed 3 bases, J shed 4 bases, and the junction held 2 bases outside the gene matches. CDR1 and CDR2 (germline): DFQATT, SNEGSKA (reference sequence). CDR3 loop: CSARTSGIYEQYF. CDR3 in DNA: TGCAGTGCTAGGACTAGCGGGATTTACGAGCAGTACTTC.

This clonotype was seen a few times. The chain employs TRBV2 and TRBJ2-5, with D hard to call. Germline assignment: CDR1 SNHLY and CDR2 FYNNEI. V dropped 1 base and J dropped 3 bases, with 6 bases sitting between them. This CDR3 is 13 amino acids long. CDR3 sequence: CASSEGREETQYF. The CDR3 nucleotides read TGTGCCAGCAGTGAAGGCAGAGAAGAGACCCAGTACTTC. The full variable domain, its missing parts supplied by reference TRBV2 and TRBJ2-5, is EPEVTQTPSHQVTQMGQEVILRCVPISNHLYFYWYRQILGQKVEFLVSFYNNEISEKSEIFDDQFSVERPDGSNFTLKIRSTKLEDSAMYFCASSEGREETQYFGPGTRLLVL.

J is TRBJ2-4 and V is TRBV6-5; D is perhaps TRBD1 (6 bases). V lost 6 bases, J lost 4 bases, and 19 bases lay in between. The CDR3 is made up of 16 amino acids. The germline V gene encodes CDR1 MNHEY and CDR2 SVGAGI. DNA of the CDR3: TGTGCCAGCAGGCCAATTACAGGGAGAGGGAAAAACATTCAGTACTTC. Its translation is CASRPITGRGKNIQYF.

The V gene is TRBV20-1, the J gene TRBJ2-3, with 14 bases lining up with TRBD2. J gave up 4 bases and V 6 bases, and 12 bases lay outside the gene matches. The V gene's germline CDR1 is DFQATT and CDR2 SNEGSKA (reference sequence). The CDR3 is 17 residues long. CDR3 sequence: CSALSPGLAGAPDTQYF. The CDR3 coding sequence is TGCAGTGCGTTAAGCCCGGGACTAGCGGGAGCCCCAGATACGCAGTATTTT.

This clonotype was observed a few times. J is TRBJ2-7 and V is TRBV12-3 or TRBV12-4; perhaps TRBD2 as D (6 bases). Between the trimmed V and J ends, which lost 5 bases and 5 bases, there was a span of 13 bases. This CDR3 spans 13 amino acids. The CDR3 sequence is CASSLPWGDEQYF. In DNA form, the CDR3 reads TGTGCCAGCAGTCTACCCTGGGGGGACGAGCAGTACTTC.

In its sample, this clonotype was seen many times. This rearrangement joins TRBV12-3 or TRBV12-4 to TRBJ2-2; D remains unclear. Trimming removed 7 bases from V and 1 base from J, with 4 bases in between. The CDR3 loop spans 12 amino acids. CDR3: CASTQNTGELFF. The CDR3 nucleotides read TGTGCCAGCACCCAGAACACCGGGGAGCTGTTTTTT.

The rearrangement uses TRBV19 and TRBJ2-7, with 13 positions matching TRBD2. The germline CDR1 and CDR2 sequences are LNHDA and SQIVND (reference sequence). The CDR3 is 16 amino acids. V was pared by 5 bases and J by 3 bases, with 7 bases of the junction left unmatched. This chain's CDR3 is CASSSGTSGNDYEQYF. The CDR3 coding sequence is TGTGCCAGTAGTTCCGGGACTAGCGGGAACGACTACGAGCAGTACTTC.

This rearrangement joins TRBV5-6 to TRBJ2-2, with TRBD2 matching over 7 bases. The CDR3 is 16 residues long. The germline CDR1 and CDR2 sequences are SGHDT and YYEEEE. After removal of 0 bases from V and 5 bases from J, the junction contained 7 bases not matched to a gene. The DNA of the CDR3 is TGTGCCAGCAGCTTGGGACTAGCCCCCGAGACCGGGGAGCTGTTTTTT. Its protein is CASSLGLAPETGELFF.

The CDR3 region is CASCPGSNEQYF. The CDR3 bases are TGTGCCAGCTGCCCTGGTAGTAACGAGCAGTACTTC. This chain joins TRBV12-3 or TRBV12-4 and TRBJ2-7; D remains ambiguous. The CDR3 runs 12 residues. V lost 8 bases to trimming and J lost 5 bases, with 13 bases between them.

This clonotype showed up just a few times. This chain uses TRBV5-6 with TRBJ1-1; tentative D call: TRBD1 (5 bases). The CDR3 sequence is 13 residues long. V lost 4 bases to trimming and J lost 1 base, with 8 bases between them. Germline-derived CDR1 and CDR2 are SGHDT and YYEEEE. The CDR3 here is CASSPDTNTEAFF. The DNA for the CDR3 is TGTGCCAGCAGCCCGGACACGAACACTGAAGCTTTCTTT.

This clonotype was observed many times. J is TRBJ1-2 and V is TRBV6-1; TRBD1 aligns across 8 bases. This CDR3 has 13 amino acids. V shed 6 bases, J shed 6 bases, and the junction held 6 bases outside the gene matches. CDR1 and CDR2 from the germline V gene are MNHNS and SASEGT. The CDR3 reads CASRTPGGNGYTF. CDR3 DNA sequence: TGTGCCAGCAGAACCCCAGGGGGCAATGGCTACACCTTC.

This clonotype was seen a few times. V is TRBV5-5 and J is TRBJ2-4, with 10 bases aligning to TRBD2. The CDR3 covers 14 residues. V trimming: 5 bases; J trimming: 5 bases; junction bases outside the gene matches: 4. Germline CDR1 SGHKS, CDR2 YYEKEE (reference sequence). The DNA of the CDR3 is TGTGCCAGCAGTCCGACTAGCGGGCAAAACATTCAGTACTTC. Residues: CASSPTSGQNIQYF.